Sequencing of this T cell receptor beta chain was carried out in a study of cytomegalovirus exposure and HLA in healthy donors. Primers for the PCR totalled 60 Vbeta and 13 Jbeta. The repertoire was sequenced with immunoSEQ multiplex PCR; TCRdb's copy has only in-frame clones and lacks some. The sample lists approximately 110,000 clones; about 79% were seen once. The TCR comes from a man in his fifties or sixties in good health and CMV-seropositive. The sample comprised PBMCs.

CDR3: CASSFGTGGTKNIQYF. CDR3 coding DNA: TGTGCCAGCAGCTTCGGGACAGGGGGGACCAAAAACATTCAGTACTTC. This chain joins TRBV5-4 and TRBJ2-4; TRBD1 matches at 11 bases. With V trimmed by 2 bases and J by 2 bases, 3 bases remained unmatched. Per the germline V gene, CDR1 is SGHNT and CDR2 is YYREEE (reference sequence). The CDR3 extends over 16 amino acids. Filled out from reference TRBV5-4 and TRBJ2-4, the complete variable domain reads ETGVTQSPTHLIKTRGQQVTLRCSSQSGHNTVSWYQQALGQGPQFIFQYYREEENGRGNFPPRFSGLQFPNYSSELNVNALELDDSALYLCASSFGTGGTKNIQYFGAGTRLSVL.